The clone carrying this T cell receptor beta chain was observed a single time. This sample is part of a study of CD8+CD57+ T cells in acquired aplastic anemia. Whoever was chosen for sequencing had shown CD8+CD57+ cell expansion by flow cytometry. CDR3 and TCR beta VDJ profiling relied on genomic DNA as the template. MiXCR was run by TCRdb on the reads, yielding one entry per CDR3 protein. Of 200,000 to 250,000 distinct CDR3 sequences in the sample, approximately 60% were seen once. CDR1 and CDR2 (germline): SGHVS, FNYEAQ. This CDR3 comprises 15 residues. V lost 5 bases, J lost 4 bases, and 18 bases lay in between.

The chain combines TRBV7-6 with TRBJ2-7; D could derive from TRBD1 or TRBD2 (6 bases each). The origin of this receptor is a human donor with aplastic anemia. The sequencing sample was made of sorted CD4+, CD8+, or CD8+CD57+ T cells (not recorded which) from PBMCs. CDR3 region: CASSLKGGGGYEQYF. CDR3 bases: TGTGCCAGCAGCCTCAAAGGGGGAGGAGGATACGAGCAGTACTTC.